This T cell receptor (beta chain) was identified in a study of OX40 agonist ivuxolimab in advanced cancers. Study-level information: Patients received ivuxolimab, an agonistic anti-OX40 (CD134) antibody.

Libraries were prepared by immunoSEQ multiplex PCR; TCRdb keeps only in-frame clonotypes and omits some of them. The sample has approximately 90,000 clones; about 89% are singletons. The germline V and J ends were trimmed by 1 base and 2 bases, with 7 bases remaining between them. The CDR3 length is 14 residues. Germline CDR1 is SGHAT and CDR2 is FQNNGV. This clone was seen more than once but under ten times. The same CDR3 is also encoded by other DNA sequences in this sample. The sequence was collected from an adult with an advanced solid tumor such as melanoma, head and neck, liver or kidney cancer. The source was CD4+ or CD8+ T cells sorted from blood, collected in a trial of the OX40 agonist ivuxolimab. The rearrangement joins TRBV11-2 to TRBJ2-3, with D unclear. The CDR3: CASSLVSTTDTQYF. The CDR3 DNA sequence: TGTGCCAGCAGCTTAGTGTCAACCACAGATACGCAGTATTTT.